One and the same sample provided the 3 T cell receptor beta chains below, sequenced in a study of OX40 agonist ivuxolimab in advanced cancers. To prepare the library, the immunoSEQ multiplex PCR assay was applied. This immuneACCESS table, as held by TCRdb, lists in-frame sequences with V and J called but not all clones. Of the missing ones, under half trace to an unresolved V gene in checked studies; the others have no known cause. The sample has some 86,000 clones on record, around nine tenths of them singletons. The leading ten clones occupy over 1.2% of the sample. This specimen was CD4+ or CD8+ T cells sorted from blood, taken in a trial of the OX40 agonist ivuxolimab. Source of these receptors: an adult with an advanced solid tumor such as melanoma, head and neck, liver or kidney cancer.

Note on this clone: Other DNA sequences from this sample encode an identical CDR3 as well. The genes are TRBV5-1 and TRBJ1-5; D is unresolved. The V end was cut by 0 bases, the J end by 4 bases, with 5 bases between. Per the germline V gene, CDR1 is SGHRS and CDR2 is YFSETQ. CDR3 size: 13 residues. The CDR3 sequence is CASSLETNQPQHF. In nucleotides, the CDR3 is TGCGCCAGCAGCTTGGAAACAAATCAGCCCCAGCATTTT.

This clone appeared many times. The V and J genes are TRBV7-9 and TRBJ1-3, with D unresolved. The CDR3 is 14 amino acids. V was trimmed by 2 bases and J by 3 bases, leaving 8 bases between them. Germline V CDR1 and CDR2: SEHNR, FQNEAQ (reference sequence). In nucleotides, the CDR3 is TGTGCCAGCAGCTTAATGGGCCTTGGAAACACCATATATTTT. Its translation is CASSLMGLGNTIYF.

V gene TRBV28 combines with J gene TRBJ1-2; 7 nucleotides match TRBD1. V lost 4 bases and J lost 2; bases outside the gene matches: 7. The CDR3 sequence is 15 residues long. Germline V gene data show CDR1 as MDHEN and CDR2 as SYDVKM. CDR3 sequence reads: CASSSLDRENYGYTF. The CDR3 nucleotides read TGTGCCAGCAGTTCACTCGACAGGGAAAACTATGGCTACACCTTC.